Following are 19 T cell receptor beta chains from one sample sequenced in a study of blood T cells in healthy people across ages. Alongside a J-beta primer mix, a sample-barcoded 5' primer served in a second PCR lasting 7 to 11 cycles. TCRdb re-called the 5' RACE reads through MiXCR, storing one row per CDR3 protein. The repertoire has about 1.8 million distinct CDR3 sequences, 49% of them found once; the top ten carry approximately 2%. The sample consisted of blood. These receptors were obtained from a woman in her thirties or forties in good health.

The rearrangement joins TRBV7-2 to TRBJ2-7; D is possibly TRBD1 (6 bases). This CDR3 contains 17 residues. Germline-derived CDR1 and CDR2 are SGHTA and FQGNSA. The V end lost 1 base, the J end lost 3 bases, and 19 bases lay between the germline ends. CDR3 DNA: TGTGCCAGCAGCTTAGAGGCTCCTGGACAGTTCTTCTACGAGCAGTACTTC. This codes for CASSLEAPGQFFYEQYF.

The V gene is TRBV7-8, the J gene TRBJ1-1, with D possibly being TRBD1 (5 bases). This CDR3 region has 15 residues. Germline lookup yields CDR1 SGHVS and CDR2 FQNEAQ. Trimming took off 6 bases at V and 2 bases at J, with 16 bases between the two ends. The CDR3 sequence: CASRIRGRVNTEAFF. The CDR3 region has the DNA TGTGCCAGCAGAATAAGGGGACGGGTTAACACTGAAGCTTTCTTT.

This rearrangement joins TRBV20-1 to TRBJ2-7; the match to TRBD2 covers 9 bases. The J call is doubtful: the DNA matches TRBJ2-5 better. Germline values: CDR1 DFQATT, CDR2 SNEGSKA (reference sequence). The CDR3 is 14 residues long. CDR3: CSASVRAGGETQYF. The CDR3 DNA is TGCAGTGCTAGCGTCCGGGCGGGAGGGGAGACCCAGTACTTC.

The V and J genes are TRBV1 and TRBJ2-7. TRBV1 is shown as a pseudogene. This CDR3 spans 16 amino acids. The CDR3 reads CTSSQAYSEQPYEQYF. In DNA form, the CDR3 reads TGCACCAGCAGCCAAGCTTACAGCGAACAACCCTACGAGCAGTACTTC.

This clonotype was counted only a few times. This chain links TRBV6-1 with TRBJ1-5, with D possibly TRBD1 on 5 matching bases. The germline V and J ends were trimmed by 7 bases and 0 bases, with 16 bases remaining between them. CDR3 size: 16 residues. The germline V gene has CDR1 MNHNS and CDR2 SASEGT. This CDR3 reads CASTHSTEPSNQPQHF. The CDR3 coding sequence is TGTGCCAGCACCCACTCGACAGAGCCTAGCAATCAGCCCCAGCATTTT.

V gene TRBV7-2 combines with J gene TRBJ1-6; 8 bases agree with TRBD1. Germline values: CDR1 SGHTA, CDR2 FQGNSA. The CDR3 runs 15 residues. V shed 8 bases and J 7 bases; nucleotides not matched to a gene: 10. CDR3 residues: CASSTRRGLNSPLHF. The DNA of the CDR3 is TGTGCCAGCTCCACCCGCAGGGGGCTAAATTCACCCCTCCACTTT.

This chain joins TRBV4-3 and TRBJ2-7; 7 bases agree with TRBD1. The junction had 5 bases not matched to a gene; V was cut back by 3 bases and J by 3 bases. Per germline, CDR1 LGHNA and CDR2 YSLEER. CDR3 size: 14 residues. As DNA, the CDR3 is TGCGCCAGCAGCCAGAGCACAGGGGACTACGAGCAGTACTTC. This codes for CASSQSTGDYEQYF.

This clonotype turned up a few times. The genes are TRBV20-1 and TRBJ2-3; perhaps D is TRBD1 or TRBD2 (6 bases each). Deletions cut 3 bases from V and 3 bases from J, with 13 bases between. This CDR3 spans 14 amino acids. Germline CDR1 and CDR2: DFQATT and SNEGSKA (reference sequence). The CDR3 DNA reads TGCAGTGCTAGTGTCCAGGGGAGGACAGATACGCAGTATTTT. Its translation is CSASVQGRTDTQYF.

In its sample, this clonotype was seen many times. The rearrangement joins TRBV5-1 to TRBJ2-7; D unresolved. V dropped 5 bases and J dropped 6 bases, with 12 bases sitting between them. The V gene's germline CDR1 is SGHRS and CDR2 YFSETQ. The CDR3 runs 12 residues. CDR3 in DNA: TGCGCCAGCAGATCCGGTATGAGCGAGCAGTACTTC. The encoded protein is CASRSGMSEQYF.

This clonotype has only a few counts. The chain combines TRBV13 with TRBJ2-5; the D is unclear. This CDR3 contains 12 residues. Deletions cut 5 bases from V and 7 bases from J, with 11 bases between. CDR1 is PRHDT and CDR2 is FYEKMQ in the germline V gene (reference sequence). The CDR3 DNA reads TGTGCCAGCAGCGGACCGGCGCGGACCCAGTACTTC. As protein: CASSGPARTQYF.

The chain combines TRBV7-7 with TRBJ1-1; D ambiguous. Germline assignment: CDR1 SSHAT and CDR2 FNYEAQ (reference sequence). CDR3 length equals 15 residues. Trimming took off 5 bases at V and 3 bases at J, with 16 bases between the two ends. This chain's CDR3 is CASSPVRGDYTEAFF. CDR3 sequence (DNA): TGTGCCAGCAGCCCGGTGCGGGGAGACTACACTGAAGCTTTCTTT.

In this sample, this clonotype turned up a few times. The chain joins TRBV11-2 to TRBJ2-1; 7 bases align to TRBD1. After removal of 5 bases from V and 7 bases from J, the junction contained 11 bases not matched to a gene. Germline values: CDR1 SGHAT, CDR2 FQNNGV. The CDR3 is made up of 15 amino acids. DNA for the CDR3: TGTGCCAGCAGCAAAGGGGGCCTAGTTGGTAATGAGCAGTTCTTC. Encoded protein: CASSKGGLVGNEQFF.

This sequence joins TRBV6-1 and TRBJ1-2, with 9 nucleotides matching TRBD1. Germline V gene lookup returns CDR1 MNHNS and CDR2 SASEGT. This CDR3 is 15 amino acids long. Trimming removed 8 bases from V and 7 bases from J; junction bases left unmatched: 14. CDR3 amino acids: CASAGQGQYYGGYTF. CDR3 bases: TGTGCCAGCGCGGGACAGGGCCAATACTATGGTGGCTACACCTTC.

The J gene is TRBJ2-4, the V gene TRBV5-1; no clear D gene. The J call may not be correct, given that the DNA end is closer to TRBJ2-7. The germline CDR1 and CDR2 sequences are SGHRS and YFSETQ. The CDR3 has 15 residues. The CDR3 protein is CASSLGRGISYEQYF. Written as DNA, the CDR3 is TGCGCCAGCAGCTTGGGACGAGGAATATCCTACGAGCAGTACTTC.

The chain carries TRBV5-1 and TRBJ2-1; TRBD2 aligns across 11 bases. The CDR3 totals 18 residues. The junction had 8 bases not matched to a gene; V was cut back by 3 bases and J by 0 bases. Per germline, CDR1 SGHRS and CDR2 YFSETQ. This CDR3 reads CASSSYSSGGISYNEQFF. CDR3 coding DNA: TGCGCCAGCAGCTCTTATTCTAGCGGGGGGATCTCCTACAATGAGCAGTTCTTC.

There are a few counts of this clonotype. The gene calls are TRBV6-5 and TRBJ2-5; D gene uncertain. V was trimmed by 2 bases and J by 2 bases, leaving 9 bases between them. Germline assignment: CDR1 MNHEY and CDR2 SVGAGI. This CDR3 contains 14 residues. The DNA for the CDR3 is TGTGCCAGCAGTTACAGGGTAACTCAAGAGACCCAGTACTTC. Translating it yields CASSYRVTQETQYF.

This clonotype appeared a few times. The chain combines TRBV20-1 with TRBJ2-5; 9 nucleotides agree with TRBD2. This CDR3 is 13 amino acids long. Germline assignment: CDR1 DFQATT and CDR2 SNEGSKA (reference sequence). V lost 5 bases to trimming and J lost 7 bases; unmatched junction nucleotides: 8. CDR3 residues: CSASIAGAGTQYF. In nucleotides, the CDR3 is TGCAGTGCTTCAATAGCGGGGGCAGGGACCCAGTACTTC.

This clonotype appeared a single time. V usage is TRBV5-8 and J usage is TRBJ2-1; a weak D match, TRBD1 (6 bases). This CDR3 comprises 15 residues. V lost 4 bases to trimming and J lost 5 bases, with 16 bases between them. Germline lookup yields CDR1 SGHTS and CDR2 YDEGEE. CDR3 amino acids: CASSRGQGFNNEQFF. The CDR3 coding sequence is TGTGCCAGCAGCCGCGGCCAGGGGTTCAACAATGAGCAGTTCTTC.

This chain uses TRBV7-2 with TRBJ1-2; TRBD1 is a possible D gene (5 bases). CDR1 is SGHTA and CDR2 is FQGNSA in the germline V gene. V was pared by 3 bases and J by 4 bases, with 15 bases between. This CDR3 is 15 amino acids long. The DNA for the CDR3 is TGTGCCAGCAGCTTGACCGGAGGGGCTGGCTATGGCTACACCTTC. This sequence encodes CASSLTGGAGYGYTF.